The next 17 T cell receptor beta chains were all read from a single sample in a study of cytomegalovirus exposure and HLA in healthy donors. The PCR was carried out with 60 Vbeta primers and 13 Jbeta primers. Measured with immunoSEQ multiplex PCR; TCRdb has only the in-frame clones, and not every one. The sample has about 150,000 clones; approximately 86% are singletons. Sequencing was carried out using PBMCs. The receptors derive from a woman in her 50s in good health and CMV-seropositive.

This CDR3 is CASSLVGVVDTQYF. The CDR3 region has the DNA TGTGCCAGCAGCTTGGTCGGGGTTGTAGATACGCAGTATTTT. The chain uses TRBV5-4 and TRBJ2-3; possibly TRBD2 for D (5 bases). Germline V gene data show CDR1 as SGHNT and CDR2 as YYREEE (reference sequence). The V end lost 0 bases, the J end lost 5 bases, and 10 bases lay between the germline ends. This CDR3 is built from 14 residues.

The chain is built from TRBV7-6 and TRBJ2-1; D is possibly TRBD1 (6 bases). The CDR3 covers 12 residues. The ends were cut back, 5 bases at V and 7 bases at J, with 9 bases in the middle. From germline, CDR1 is SGHVS and CDR2 FNYEAQ. CDR3 DNA sequence: TGTGCCAGCAGCGTCAGGGGTAATGAGCAGTTCTTC. It encodes CASSVRGNEQFF.

This clone has only a few counts. This rearrangement joins TRBV5-1 to TRBJ2-1; TRBD2 matches 8 bases. Losses at the gene ends were 4 bases for V and 4 bases for J; bases not matched to a gene: 10. Germline V gene sequence: CDR1 SGHRS, CDR2 YFSETQ. This CDR3 region has 16 residues. This chain's CDR3 is CASSPEPGGIYNEQFF. CDR3 nucleotides: TGCGCCAGCAGCCCCGAACCGGGGGGGATATACAATGAGCAGTTCTTC.

The chain carries TRBV13 and TRBJ2-1; possible D gene TRBD2, 6 bases. The CDR3 has 15 residues. The germline V gene encodes CDR1 PRHDT and CDR2 FYEKMQ (reference sequence). V was cut by 0 bases and J by 2 bases, with 8 bases left in between. CDR3 bases: TGTGCCAGCAGCTTAGGGCGGGGCGCCTACAATGAGCAGTTCTTC. It yields the protein CASSLGRGAYNEQFF.

CDR3 sequence reads: CASSLQGGSYEQYF. The CDR3 nucleotides are TGTGCCAGCTCACTACAGGGCGGATCCTACGAGCAGTACTTC. This chain links TRBV18 with TRBJ2-7; maybe TRBD1 (6 bases). V was cut by 4 bases and J by 1 base, with 11 bases left in between. Germline V gene data show CDR1 as KGHSH and CDR2 as LQKENI. This CDR3 has 14 residues.

This clone has a handful of counts. J is TRBJ1-6 and V is TRBV27; the match to TRBD1 covers 8 bases. The CDR3 runs to 19 residues. V gave up 0 bases and J gave up 0 bases; unmatched junction bases: 7. Germline V gives CDR1 MNHEY, CDR2 SMNVEV (reference sequence). CDR3 nucleotides: TGTGCCAGCAGTTTATCCCGGGACAGGATCCGCTCCTATAATTCACCCCTCCACTTT. It translates to CASSLSRDRIRSYNSPLHF.

The table lists this clone with a few counts. The chain links TRBV6-1 to TRBJ2-6; a weak D match, TRBD2 (6 bases). Germline assignment: CDR1 MNHNS and CDR2 SASEGT. Trimming removed 10 bases from V and 0 bases from J, with 10 bases in between. The CDR3 loop spans 14 amino acids. The CDR3 sequence: CATMGGSGANVLTF. The CDR3 DNA follows: TGTGCCACCATGGGGGGCTCTGGGGCCAACGTCCTGACTTTC.

The CDR3 region has the DNA TGTGCCAGCTCAACTCGACAAGAGAACACTGAAGCTTTCTTT. As protein: CASSTRQENTEAFF. The chain joins TRBV18 to TRBJ1-1; no definite D call. The CDR3 consists of 14 residues. CDR1 and CDR2 from the germline V gene are KGHSH and LQKENI. Trimming shortened V by 5 bases and J by 1 base, and 11 bases separated the two germline ends.

V and J are TRBV28 and TRBJ1-4; 8 nucleotides agree with TRBD1. The V and J ends lost 3 bases and 0 bases, in that order; junction bases with no gene match: 9. CDR3 size: 18 residues. Germline CDR1 and CDR2: MDHEN and SYDVKM. The CDR3 reads CASSFPTGEGATNEKLFF. The DNA for the CDR3 is TGTGCCAGCAGTTTCCCGACAGGGGAGGGAGCAACTAATGAAAAACTGTTTTTT. The variable domain in full, completed from reference TRBV28 and TRBJ1-4, reads DVKVTQSSRYLVKRTGEKVFLECVQDMDHENMFWYRQDPGLGLRLIYFSYDVKMKEKGDIPEGYSVSREKKERFSLILESASTNQTSMYLCASSFPTGEGATNEKLFFGSGTQLSVL.

This clone turned up a few times. The rearrangement links TRBV7-2 to TRBJ2-7; TRBD1 matches at 8 bases. The trim removed 5 bases at V and 6 bases at J, leaving 15 bases unmatched. The CDR3 contains 16 residues. From germline, CDR1 is SGHTA and CDR2 FQGNSA. CDR3 nucleotide sequence: TGTGCCAGCAGCCCCTGGACAGGGACCCACTCGGGCGAGCAGTACTTC. This gives the protein CASSPWTGTHSGEQYF. The variable domain in full, completed from reference TRBV7-2 and TRBJ2-7, reads GAGVSQSPSNKVTEKGKDVELRCDPISGHTALYWYRQSLGQGLEFLIYFQGNSAPDKSGLPSDRFSAERTGGSVSTLTIQRTQQEDSAVYLCASSPWTGTHSGEQYFGPGTRLTVT.

The count of this clone is one. The chain links TRBV27 to TRBJ1-5, with D possibly being TRBD1 (6 bases). The CDR3 is made up of 15 amino acids. With 3 bases removed from V and 1 base from J, the gap between germline ends came to 10 bases. The V gene's germline CDR1 is MNHEY and CDR2 SMNVEV (reference sequence). CDR3 sequence: CASSLGGASNQPQHF. The CDR3 DNA reads TGTGCCAGCAGTTTGGGGGGGGCAAGCAATCAGCCCCAGCATTTT.

The chain is built from TRBV5-1 and TRBJ2-4; 7 bases match TRBD1. The junction had 12 bases not matched to a gene; V was cut back by 2 bases and J by 4 bases. CDR3 size: 17 residues. The germline V gene encodes CDR1 SGHRS and CDR2 YFSETQ. Here the CDR3 reads CASSFDREGLTKNIQYF. The CDR3 DNA is TGCGCCAGCAGCTTTGACAGGGAAGGGTTGACGAAAAACATTCAGTACTTC.

The chain has TRBV7-9 and TRBJ1-3, with D possibly TRBD1 on 5 matching bases. The CDR3 sequence is 15 residues long. The germline V and J ends were trimmed by 4 bases and 2 bases, with 12 bases remaining between them. Per germline, CDR1 SEHNR and CDR2 FQNEAQ (reference sequence). The CDR3 sequence is CASSYPGVPGNTIYF. The CDR3 region has the DNA TGTGCCAGCAGCTATCCGGGGGTCCCTGGAAACACCATATATTTT. Drawing the rest from reference TRBV7-9 and TRBJ1-3, the complete variable domain is DTGVSQNPRHKITKRGQNVTFRCDPISEHNRLYWYRQTLGQGPEFLTYFQNEAQLEKSRLLSDRFSAERPKGSFSTLEIQRTEQGDSAMYLCASSYPGVPGNTIYFGEGSWLTVV.

V and J are TRBV19 and TRBJ2-7; 8 bases map to TRBD1. Germline-derived CDR1 and CDR2 are LNHDA and SQIVND (reference sequence). V was clipped by 7 bases and J by 2 bases; unmatched bases: 4. The CDR3 spans 13 residues. The CDR3 sequence: CASTRDRPYEQYF. The CDR3 DNA reads as TGTGCCAGTACCCGGGACAGGCCCTACGAGCAGTACTTC.

V gene TRBV29-1 combines with J gene TRBJ2-2; 10 positions agree with TRBD1. Trimming removed 7 bases from V and 4 bases from J; junction bases left unmatched: 3. Looked up from germline, CDR1 is SQVTM and CDR2 is ANQGSEA. This CDR3 has 13 amino acids. The CDR3 DNA reads as TGCAGCGCCCGGGACAGGGGCACCGGGGAGCTGTTTTTT. It encodes CSARDRGTGELFF.

The CDR3 coding sequence is TGTGCCAGCAGCTTTCTTCGGGGGGCTACCTACGAGCAGTACTTC. Residues: CASSFLRGATYEQYF. V gene TRBV5-6 combines with J gene TRBJ2-7; TRBD2 is a possible D gene (7 bases). The CDR3 is made up of 15 amino acids. V gave up 2 bases and J gave up 2 bases, with 14 bases separating them. Germline CDR1 and CDR2: SGHDT and YYEEEE.

V is TRBV19 and J is TRBJ1-1; 12 bases align to TRBD1. The CDR3 contains 15 residues. CDR1 is LNHDA, CDR2 SQIVND, per germline (reference sequence). V lost 3 bases and J lost 1; bases outside the gene matches: 0. The CDR3 protein is CASSMGQGANTEAFF. The CDR3 DNA reads as TGTGCCAGTAGTATGGGACAGGGGGCGAACACTGAAGCTTTCTTT.